This T cell receptor (beta chain) was identified in a study of T cells in Graves' hyperthyroidism and ophthalmopathy. For the diagnoses, clinical symptoms, serum thyroxine and TRAb, thyroid ultrasound and orbital computed tomography were used. Over 9 ml of fresh peripheral blood supplied the PBMCs. This clonotype has ten or more counts. Antigen unknown. General study findings and limits: The authors' 13 V-J model separated ophthalmopathy from stable hyperthyroidism.

Germline assignment: CDR1 MNHEY and CDR2 SVGEGT. Deletions cut 2 bases from V and 6 bases from J, with 7 bases between. The CDR3 is 13 residues long. TCR beta CDR3 regions were amplified from RNA. A set of HTBI primers served as the primers for a first-round RT-PCR of the TCR CDR3. TCRdb redid the calling of the multiplex PCR reads with MiXCR, one entry per CDR3 protein. The sample carries some 510,000 distinct CDR3 sequences, less than 25% recorded once. The chain carries TRBV6-2 or TRBV6-3 and TRBJ2-2, with D uncertain. The sequence was obtained from a man younger than 30 with Graves' hyperthyroidism. The material sequenced was blood. The CDR3 DNA sequence: TGTGCCAGCAGTTACCACGCGGCCGGGGAGCTGTTTTTT. Protein: CASSYHAAGELFF.